One and the same sample provided the 21 T cell receptor beta chains below, sequenced in a study of T cells in Graves' hyperthyroidism and ophthalmopathy. Using RNA transcripts as the source, TCR beta CDR3 regions were amplified. The HTBI primer set drove a first-round RT-PCR of the TCR CDR3. One entry per CDR3 protein results from TCRdb running MiXCR on the multiplex PCR reads. The table lists 450,000 to 700,000 distinct CDR3 sequences, around 45% of them singletons. Sequencing used peripheral blood or thyroid tissue (not recorded which). Receptors were obtained from an adult woman with Graves' disease, either hyperthyroidism or ophthalmopathy (not recorded which).

In this sample, this clonotype turned up many times. This rearrangement joins TRBV7-3 to TRBJ2-6; D assignment may be TRBD1 or TRBD2 (5 bases each). V lost 2 bases and J lost 9, with 11 bases in between. This CDR3 contains 14 residues. The germline V gene has CDR1 SGHTA and CDR2 FQGTGA. The CDR3 DNA reads TGTGCCAGCAGCTTAGAAGGGGACGACAACGTCCTGACTTTC. Its translation: CASSLEGDDNVLTF.

This clonotype showed up many times. The chain combines TRBV20-1 with TRBJ1-5; D is uncertain. The CDR3 is 15 amino acids. V lost 3 bases to trimming and J lost 0 bases, with 12 bases between them. The V gene's germline CDR1 is DFQATT and CDR2 SNEGSKA (reference sequence). CDR3 in DNA: TGCAGTGCTAGTGTCAGACCTTATAGCAATCAGCCCCAGCATTTT. Its translation is CSASVRPYSNQPQHF.

Remarks on this clonotype: A clone one base away is much larger, so this may be a read error. The chain combines TRBV7-7 with TRBJ2-7, with 8 bases identical to TRBD1. The CDR3 spans 15 residues. Looked up from germline, CDR1 is SSHAT and CDR2 is FNYEAQ (reference sequence). The CDR3 region is CASSSTGVPYNEQYF. As DNA, the CDR3 is TGTGCTAGCAGTTCGACAGGGGTCCCCTACAATGAGCAGTACTTC. The complete variable domain, with remaining parts taken from reference TRBV7-7 and TRBJ2-7, reads GAGVSQSPRYKVTKRGQDVTLRCDPISSHATLYWYQQALGQGPEFLTYFNYEAQPDKSGLPSDRFSAERPEGSISTLTIQRTEQRDSAMYRCASSSTGVPYNEQYFGPGTRLTVT.

A note on this clonotype: A much larger clone differs from this one at a single base, so this may be a read error. CDR3 amino acids: CASGRRGAYEQYF. DNA of the CDR3: TGTGCCAGCGGACGCCGGGGGGCGTACGAGCAGTACTTC. This sequence joins TRBV7-9 and TRBJ2-7, with D perhaps matching TRBD2 (7 bases). V lost 8 bases and J lost 4, with 15 bases in between. The CDR3 extends over 13 amino acids. CDR1 and CDR2 from the germline V gene are SEHNR and FQNEAQ (reference sequence).

In this sample, this clonotype turned up many times. The genes are TRBV7-2 and TRBJ2-2; 12 positions match TRBD2. This CDR3 spans 17 amino acids. After removal of 4 bases from V and 1 base from J, the junction contained 4 bases not matched to a gene. Germline values: CDR1 SGHTA, CDR2 FQGNSA. The CDR3 DNA is TGTGCCAGCAGCTATTGGACTAGCGGGATGAACACCGGGGAGCTGTTTTTT. It codes for CASSYWTSGMNTGELFF. The full variable domain, its missing parts supplied by reference TRBV7-2 and TRBJ2-2, is GAGVSQSPSNKVTEKGKDVELRCDPISGHTALYWYRQSLGQGLEFLIYFQGNSAPDKSGLPSDRFSAERTGGSVSTLTIQRTQQEDSAVYLCASSYWTSGMNTGELFFGEGSRLTVL.

As for this clonotype: One end of the junction does not line up with germline, which may come from a read error. This chain uses TRBV10-2 with TRBJ1-2, with 7 nucleotides matching TRBD1. The CDR3 covers 19 residues. Germline V gene sequence: CDR1 WSHSY, CDR2 SAAADI. CDR3 DNA: TGTGCCAGCAGCGTAGATCCCGACAGGGATGCAGGAGGTAACTATGGCTACACCTTC. Residues: CASSVDPDRDAGGNYGYTF.

This clonotype was observed once. The chain combines TRBV7-2 with TRBJ1-4; 8 bases agree with TRBD1. Trimming at V came to 5 bases and at J to 8 bases, leaving 16 bases not matched to a gene. The CDR3 is 17 residues long. Germline-derived CDR1 and CDR2 are SGHTA and FQGNSA. The CDR3 DNA sequence: TGTGCCAGCAGCGCGACAGGGGCCGAAGTTCCTGAGGAAAAACTGTTTTTT. Its protein is CASSATGAEVPEEKLFF.

The chain joins TRBV29-1 to TRBJ1-1; maybe TRBD1 (6 bases). This CDR3 is 14 amino acids long. Germline V gene sequence: CDR1 SQVTM, CDR2 ANQGSEA. V was clipped by 4 bases and J by 2 bases, with 14 bases between them. The CDR3 DNA follows: TGCAGCGTTGCTGACAGGCCACATAACACTGAAGCTTTCTTT. Translated: CSVADRPHNTEAFF.

The gene calls are TRBV29-1 and TRBJ2-5, with D maybe TRBD2 (6 bases). There are 11 residues in the CDR3. V shed 5 bases and J shed 4 bases, with 8 bases lying between them. CDR1 and CDR2 (germline): SQVTM, ANQGSEA. The CDR3 loop reads CSVFSGETQYF. In DNA, the CDR3 is TGCAGCGTTTTTAGCGGAGAGACCCAGTACTTC.

The rearrangement links TRBV7-2 to TRBJ2-7; the match to TRBD2 covers 12 bases. The CDR3 has 19 amino acids. CDR1 SGHTA and CDR2 FQGNSA come from the germline V gene. J was trimmed by 5 bases and V by 4 bases; bases with no gene match: 18. CDR3 nucleotides: TGTGCCAGCAGCTACGAACGACAGGGTCGACTAGCGGGAGCCCACGAGCAGTACTTC. Translated, it gives CASSYERQGRLAGAHEQYF.

Concerning this clonotype: Because the CDR3 is missing its conserved closing phenylalanine or tryptophan, this is likely a read error. The DNA is left out, because the CDR3 cannot be placed on it with certainty; the CDR3 is given as TCRdb lists it. V usage is TRBV20-1 and J usage is TRBJ2-5. Germline CDR1 reads DFQATT; CDR2 reads SNEGSKA (reference sequence). A total of 8 residues make up the CDR3, ends included. The chain's CDR3 is CSAPRSDY.

The chain recombines TRBV19 with TRBJ2-5; 8 bases line up with TRBD1. The CDR3 runs 13 residues. Germline CDR1 is LNHDA and CDR2 is SQIVND (reference sequence). The ends lost 5 bases at V and 5 bases at J; junction bases unmatched: 4. CDR3 bases: TGTGCCAGTAGTTCAGGGGGCCTGGAGACCCAGTACTTC. It codes for CASSSGGLETQYF.

The sample holds a few counts of this clonotype. The genes are TRBV7-9 and TRBJ2-5; D is uncertain. Germline V lookup: CDR1 SEHNR, CDR2 FQNEAQ (reference sequence). This CDR3 contains 12 residues. Trimming pared 5 bases from V and 1 base from J, leaving 5 bases between. This CDR3 is CASSKRQETQYF. In DNA form, the CDR3 reads TGTGCCAGCAGCAAACGCCAAGAGACCCAGTACTTC.

The chain recombines TRBV10-3 with TRBJ1-1; 7 bases are a match to TRBD1. This CDR3 contains 13 residues. Germline CDR1 ENHRY, CDR2 SYGVKD. Germline trimming cut 8 bases from V and 1 base from J; bases unmatched to any gene: 4. The CDR3 sequence: CAIGGQRNTEAFF. For the CDR3, the DNA is TGTGCCATCGGGGGACAGAGGAACACTGAAGCTTTCTTT.

As to this clonotype: A much bigger clone sits one base away, suggesting this may be a read error. The chain joins TRBV29-1 to TRBJ1-4, with D unclear. The V gene's germline CDR1 is SQVTM and CDR2 ANQGSEA. The CDR3 contains 10 residues. Written as DNA, the CDR3 is TGCGGCGTTGTCGACGAAAAACTGTTTTTT. Amino acid sequence: CGVVDEKLFF.

This clonotype was detected many times. V usage is TRBV6-6 and J usage is TRBJ1-1; D is uncertain. Between the trimmed V and J ends, which lost 11 bases and 1 base, there was a span of 5 bases. In germline, CDR1 is MNHNY, CDR2 SVGAGI (reference sequence). This CDR3 has 10 residues. CDR3 coding DNA: TGTGCCGCCAAGAACACTGAAGCTTTCTTT. It specifies CAAKNTEAFF.

This clonotype has only a few counts. V usage is TRBV7-9 and J usage is TRBJ1-6; D might be TRBD1 (5 bases). CDR3 length: 12 amino acids. The germline gives CDR1 SEHNR, CDR2 FQNEAQ (reference sequence). Trimming pared 5 bases from V and 13 bases from J, leaving 12 bases between. For the CDR3, the DNA is TGTGCCAGCAGCCCAGGGCGTTCGCCCCTCCACTTT. Translation gives CASSPGRSPLHF.

V gene TRBV29-1 combines with J gene TRBJ2-7; 11 bases map to TRBD1. With 7 bases clipped from V and 7 bases from J, the junction kept 9 bases outside the gene matches. The CDR3 contains 13 residues. CDR1 SQVTM and CDR2 ANQGSEA come from the germline V gene. The CDR3 coding sequence is TGCAGCGCCACCGGACAGGGGGCACAAGAGCAGTACTTC. Its protein product is CSATGQGAQEQYF.

This clonotype was seen at least ten times. A junction end diverges from the germline sequence, so it may reflect a read error. The V call is TRBV7-7, the J call TRBJ1-1; D remains ambiguous. Germline loops: CDR1 SSHAT, CDR2 FNYEAQ (reference sequence). The CDR3 totals 13 residues. Here the CDR3 reads CASSAQLNTEAFF. DNA for the CDR3: TGTGCTAGCAGCGCCCAATTGAACACTGAAGCTTTCTTT.

This clonotype was observed many times. CDR3 sequence: CASSIQQGLSGYTF. The CDR3 region has the DNA TGTGCCAGTAGTATTCAACAGGGTTTAAGTGGCTACACCTTC. This sequence joins TRBV19 and TRBJ1-2; perhaps TRBD1 as D (6 bases). The CDR3 contains 14 residues. Germline V gives CDR1 LNHDA, CDR2 SQIVND (reference sequence). V was trimmed by 3 bases and J by 7 bases, leaving 15 bases between them.

At least ten counts were recorded for this clonotype. The rearrangement joins TRBV7-9 to TRBJ2-5, with TRBD2 identical over 7 bases. This CDR3 comprises 15 residues. V shed 4 bases, J shed 4 bases, and the junction held 9 bases outside the gene matches. Germline V gene sequence: CDR1 SEHNR, CDR2 FQNEAQ (reference sequence). The CDR3 DNA reads TGTGCCAGCAGCTCCCTGGGGGGGAGGGGAGAGACCCAGTACTTC. It encodes CASSSLGGRGETQYF.